Given below is one T cell receptor beta chain in context. The antigen remains unidentified. CDR3 length: 15 residues. Germline V lookup: CDR1 SGHRS, CDR2 YFSETQ. Trimming left V 2 bases short and J 4 bases short, with 15 bases between. This sample stems from a study of T cells after yellow fever vaccination. Findings of the study overall: In post-booster samples, most primary-vaccination clones reappeared (approximately 97% CD4, about 91% CD8).

The 5'RACE template-switching step produced TCR cDNA and added a universal primer site and UMIs. TCRdb reanalysed the 5' RACE reads using MiXCR and keeps one entry per CDR3 protein. Here the sample spans some 320,000 distinct CDR3 sequences, approximately 10% being singletons. The receptor comes from a man aged 18 to 35 who received the YFV17D yellow fever vaccine. This specimen consisted of CD4+ T cells sorted from PBMCs, obtained 5 days after the yellow fever booster vaccination. The V gene is TRBV5-1, the J gene TRBJ1-2; D possibly corresponds to TRBD1 (6 bases). CDR3 sequence reads: CASSLQGSRAYGYTF. The CDR3 DNA reads TGCGCCAGCAGCTTACAGGGCTCGAGGGCCTATGGCTACACCTTC.